Here is one T cell receptor (beta chain) with its context. The antigen remains unidentified. PCR employed 60 Vbeta and 13 Jbeta primers. Profiling relied on immunoSEQ multiplex PCR, and the TCRdb table lists in-frame clones only, not all of them. This sample has about 130,000 clones; 73% occur once, and the top ten carry more than 2%. The data were taken from a study of cytomegalovirus exposure and HLA in healthy donors. Study-level points and caveats: Reportedly, a later analysis found an Asian-associated ancestry cluster had fewer N-insertions than the approximately 670-donor mean. In a later analysis, parvovirus B19, influenza, CMV and Epstein-Barr virus appeared linked to several top co-occurrence clusters. Donors were assumed by presence/absence analyses to have roughly uniform sequencing depth. Later analysis demonstrated an association between a missense DCLRE1C variant and TCR beta V- and J-gene trimming.

This clonotype was obtained from a woman aged 40 to 49 in good health and CMV-seropositive. The sequenced sample consisted of PBMCs.

This CDR3 reads CASSPLDRDQPQHF. CDR3 DNA sequence: TGTGCCAGCTCACCACTCGACAGGGATCAGCCCCAGCATTTT. The chain recombines TRBV18 with TRBJ1-5; 7 bases are a match to TRBD1. Germline assignment: CDR1 KGHSH and CDR2 LQKENI. J gave up 5 bases and V 1 base, and 2 bases lay outside the gene matches. The CDR3 extends over 14 amino acids.